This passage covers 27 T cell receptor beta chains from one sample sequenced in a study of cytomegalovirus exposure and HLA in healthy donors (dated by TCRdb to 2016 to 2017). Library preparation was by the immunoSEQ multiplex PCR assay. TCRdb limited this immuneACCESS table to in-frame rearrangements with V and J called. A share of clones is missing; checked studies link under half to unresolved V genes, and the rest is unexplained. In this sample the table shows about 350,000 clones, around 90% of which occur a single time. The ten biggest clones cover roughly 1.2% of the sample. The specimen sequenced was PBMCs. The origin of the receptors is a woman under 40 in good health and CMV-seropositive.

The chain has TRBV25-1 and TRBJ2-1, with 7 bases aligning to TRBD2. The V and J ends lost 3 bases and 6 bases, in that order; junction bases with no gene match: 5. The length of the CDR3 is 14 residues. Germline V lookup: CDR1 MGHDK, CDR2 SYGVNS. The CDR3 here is CASSDGTMVNEQFF. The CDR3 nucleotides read TGTGCCAGCAGTGACGGGACTATGGTCAATGAGCAGTTCTTC. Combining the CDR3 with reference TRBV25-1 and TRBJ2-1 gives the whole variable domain EADIYQTPRYLVIGTGKKITLECSQTMGHDKMYWYQQDPGMELHLIHYSYGVNSTEKGDLSSESTVSRIRTEHFPLTLESARPSHTSQYLCASSDGTMVNEQFFGPGTRLTVL.

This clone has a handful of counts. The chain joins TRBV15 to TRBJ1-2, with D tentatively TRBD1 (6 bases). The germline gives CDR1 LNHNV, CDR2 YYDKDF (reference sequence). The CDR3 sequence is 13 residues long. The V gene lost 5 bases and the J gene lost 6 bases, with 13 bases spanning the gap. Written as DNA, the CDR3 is TGTGCCACCAGCGGTGCAGGGGCCCATGGCTACACCTTC. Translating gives CATSGAGAHGYTF.

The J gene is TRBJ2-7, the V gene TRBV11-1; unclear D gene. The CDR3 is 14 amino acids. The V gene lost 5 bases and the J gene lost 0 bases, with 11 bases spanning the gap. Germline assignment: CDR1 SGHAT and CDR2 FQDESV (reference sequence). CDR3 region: CASSVSRSSYEQYF. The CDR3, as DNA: TGTGCCAGCAGCGTTTCCAGATCCTCCTACGAGCAGTACTTC.

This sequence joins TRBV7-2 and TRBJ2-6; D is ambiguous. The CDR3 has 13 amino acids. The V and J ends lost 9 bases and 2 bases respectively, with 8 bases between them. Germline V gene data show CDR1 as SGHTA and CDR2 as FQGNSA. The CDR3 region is CARGLPGANVLTF. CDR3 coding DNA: TGTGCCAGAGGGCTCCCTGGGGCCAACGTCCTGACTTTC.

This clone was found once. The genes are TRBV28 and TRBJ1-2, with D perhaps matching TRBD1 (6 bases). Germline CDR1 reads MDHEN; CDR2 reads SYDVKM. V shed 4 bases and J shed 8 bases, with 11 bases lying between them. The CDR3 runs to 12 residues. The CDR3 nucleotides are TGTGCCAGCAGTTCCCCCAGGGGAGGCTACACCTTC. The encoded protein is CASSSPRGGYTF.

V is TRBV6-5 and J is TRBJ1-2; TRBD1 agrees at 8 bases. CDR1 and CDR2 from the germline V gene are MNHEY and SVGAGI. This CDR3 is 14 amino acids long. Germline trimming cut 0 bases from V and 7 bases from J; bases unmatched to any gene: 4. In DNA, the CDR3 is TGTGCCAGCAGTTACTCGGACAGGGTCTCTGGCTACACCTTC. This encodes CASSYSDRVSGYTF.

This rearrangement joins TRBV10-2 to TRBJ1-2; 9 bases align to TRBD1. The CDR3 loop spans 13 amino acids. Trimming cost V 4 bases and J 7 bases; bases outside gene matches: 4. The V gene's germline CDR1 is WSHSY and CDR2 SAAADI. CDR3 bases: TGCGCCAGCAGTGCCGGGACAGGGTTTGGCTACACCTTC. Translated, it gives CASSAGTGFGYTF.

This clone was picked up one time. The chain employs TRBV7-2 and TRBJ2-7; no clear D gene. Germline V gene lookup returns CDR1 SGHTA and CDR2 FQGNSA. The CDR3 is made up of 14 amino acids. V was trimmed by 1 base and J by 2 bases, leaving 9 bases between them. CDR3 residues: CASSLVDGAYEQYF. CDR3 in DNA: TGTGCCAGCAGCTTAGTAGACGGAGCCTACGAGCAGTACTTC.

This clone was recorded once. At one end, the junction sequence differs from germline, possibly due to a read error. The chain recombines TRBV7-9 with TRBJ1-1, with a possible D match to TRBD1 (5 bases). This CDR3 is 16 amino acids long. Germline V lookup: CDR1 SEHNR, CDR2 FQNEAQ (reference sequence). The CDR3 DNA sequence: TGTGCCAGCAGCATAGCACGCGCAGGGAAGAACACTGAAGCTTTCTTT. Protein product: CASSIARAGKNTEAFF.

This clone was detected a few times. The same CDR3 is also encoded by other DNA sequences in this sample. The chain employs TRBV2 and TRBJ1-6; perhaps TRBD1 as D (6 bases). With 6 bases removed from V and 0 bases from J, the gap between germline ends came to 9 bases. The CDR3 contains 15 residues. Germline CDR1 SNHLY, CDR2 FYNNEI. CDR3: CASRTGSSYNSPLHF. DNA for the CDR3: TGTGCCAGCAGGACAGGTTCCTCCTATAATTCACCCCTCCACTTT.

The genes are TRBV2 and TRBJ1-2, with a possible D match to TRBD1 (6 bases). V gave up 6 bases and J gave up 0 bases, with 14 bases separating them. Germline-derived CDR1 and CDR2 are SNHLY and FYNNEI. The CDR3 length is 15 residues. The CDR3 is CASRGGGTANYGYTF. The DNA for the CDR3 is TGTGCCAGCAGAGGAGGGGGAACAGCTAACTATGGCTACACCTTC.

The CDR3 nucleotides read TGTGCCAGCATAGGACCCACCACGGGGACAGGGGGCTCCTACGAGCAGTACTTC. It translates to CASIGPTTGTGGSYEQYF. This sequence joins TRBV7-9 and TRBJ2-7; 11 positions agree with TRBD1. Per germline, CDR1 SEHNR and CDR2 FQNEAQ (reference sequence). The CDR3 covers 18 residues. J was trimmed by 0 bases and V by 7 bases; bases with no gene match: 14.

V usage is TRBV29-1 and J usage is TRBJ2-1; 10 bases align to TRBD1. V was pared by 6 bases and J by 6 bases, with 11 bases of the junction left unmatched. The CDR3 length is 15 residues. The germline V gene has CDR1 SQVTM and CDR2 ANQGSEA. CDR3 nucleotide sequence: TGCAGCGTGACAGGGGGCACTTGGACTATCAATGAGCAGTTCTTC. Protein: CSVTGGTWTINEQFF.

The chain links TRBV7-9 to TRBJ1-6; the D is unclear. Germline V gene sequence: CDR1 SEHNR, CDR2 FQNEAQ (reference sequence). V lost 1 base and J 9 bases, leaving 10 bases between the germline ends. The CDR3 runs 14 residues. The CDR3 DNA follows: TGTGCCAGCAGCTTAGAAGGTGGATTTTCACCCCTCCACTTT. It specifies CASSLEGGFSPLHF.

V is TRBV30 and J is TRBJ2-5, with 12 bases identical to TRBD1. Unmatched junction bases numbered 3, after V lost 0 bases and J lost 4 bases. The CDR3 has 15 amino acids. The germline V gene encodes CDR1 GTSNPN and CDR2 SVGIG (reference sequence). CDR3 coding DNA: TGTGCCTGGAGTGTCGGGACAGGGGGCAGAGAGACCCAGTACTTC. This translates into CAWSVGTGGRETQYF.

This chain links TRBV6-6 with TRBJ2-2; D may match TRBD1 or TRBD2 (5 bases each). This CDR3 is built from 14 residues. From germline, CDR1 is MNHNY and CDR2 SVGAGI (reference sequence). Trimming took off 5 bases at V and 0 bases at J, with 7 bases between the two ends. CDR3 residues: CASSGTTNTGELFF. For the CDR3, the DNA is TGTGCCAGCAGTGGGACCACGAACACCGGGGAGCTGTTTTTT.

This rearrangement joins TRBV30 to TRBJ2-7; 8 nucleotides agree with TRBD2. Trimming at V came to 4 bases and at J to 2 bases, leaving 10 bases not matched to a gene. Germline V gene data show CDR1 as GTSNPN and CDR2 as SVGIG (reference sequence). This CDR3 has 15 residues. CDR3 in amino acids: CAWTREAGGTYEQYF. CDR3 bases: TGTGCCTGGACCCGCGAGGCGGGAGGTACCTACGAGCAGTACTTC.

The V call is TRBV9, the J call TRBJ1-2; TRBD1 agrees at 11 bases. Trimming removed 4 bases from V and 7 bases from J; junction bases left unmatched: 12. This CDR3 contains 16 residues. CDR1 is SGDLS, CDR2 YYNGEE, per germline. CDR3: CASSPRTGQGAAGYTF. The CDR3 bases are TGTGCCAGCAGCCCCCGCACCGGACAGGGGGCTGCTGGCTACACCTTC.

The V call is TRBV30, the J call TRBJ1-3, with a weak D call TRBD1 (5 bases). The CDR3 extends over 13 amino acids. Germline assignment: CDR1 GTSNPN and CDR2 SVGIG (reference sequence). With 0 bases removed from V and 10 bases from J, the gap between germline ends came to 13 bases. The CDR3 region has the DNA TGTGCCTGGAGTGTCCTGGACACCCCGACCATATATTTT. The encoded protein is CAWSVLDTPTIYF.

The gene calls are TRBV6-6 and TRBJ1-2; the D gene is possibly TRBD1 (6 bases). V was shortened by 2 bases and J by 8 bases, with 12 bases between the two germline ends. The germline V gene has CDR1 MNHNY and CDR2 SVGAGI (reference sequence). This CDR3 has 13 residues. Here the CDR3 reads CASSYNRENGYTF. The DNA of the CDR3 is TGTGCCAGCAGTTACAACAGGGAGAACGGCTACACCTTC.

The CDR3 sequence is CASSKPGPNEAFF. CDR3 nucleotide sequence: TGTGCCAGCAGTAAGCCGGGGCCGAATGAAGCTTTCTTT. The chain combines TRBV5-4 with TRBJ1-1; weak D call: TRBD1 (5 bases). This CDR3 comprises 13 residues. Trimming removed 5 bases from V and 7 bases from J, with 15 bases in between. Germline values: CDR1 SGHNT, CDR2 YYREEE (reference sequence). Full variable domain (rest looked up from reference TRBV5-4 and TRBJ1-1): ETGVTQSPTHLIKTRGQQVTLRCSSQSGHNTVSWYQQALGQGPQFIFQYYREEENGRGNFPPRFSGLQFPNYSSELNVNALELDDSALYLCASSKPGPNEAFFGQGTRLTVV.

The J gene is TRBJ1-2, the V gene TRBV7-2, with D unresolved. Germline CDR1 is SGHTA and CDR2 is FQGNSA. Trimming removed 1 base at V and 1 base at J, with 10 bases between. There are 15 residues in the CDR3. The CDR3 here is CASSLGSGFNYGYTF. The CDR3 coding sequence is TGTGCCAGCAGCTTAGGTTCAGGTTTTAACTATGGCTACACCTTC.

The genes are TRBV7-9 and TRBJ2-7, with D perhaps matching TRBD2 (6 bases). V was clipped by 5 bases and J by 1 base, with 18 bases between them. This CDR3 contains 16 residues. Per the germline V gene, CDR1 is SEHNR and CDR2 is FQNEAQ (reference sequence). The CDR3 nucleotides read TGTGCCAGCAGCACCCCCGGGGACTCCCCGTCCTACGAGCAGTACTTC. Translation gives CASSTPGDSPSYEQYF. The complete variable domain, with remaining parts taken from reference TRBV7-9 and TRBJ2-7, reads DTGVSQNPRHKITKRGQNVTFRCDPISEHNRLYWYRQTLGQGPEFLTYFQNEAQLEKSRLLSDRFSAERPKGSFSTLEIQRTEQGDSAMYLCASSTPGDSPSYEQYFGPGTRLTVT.

The CDR3, as DNA: TGTGCCAGCAGCCAGGGGACCCTTAACTATGGCTACACCTTC. As protein: CASSQGTLNYGYTF. The rearrangement links TRBV13 to TRBJ1-2; D might be TRBD1 (6 bases). CDR1 is PRHDT, CDR2 FYEKMQ, per germline (reference sequence). CDR3 size: 14 residues. Trimming cost V 5 bases and J 1 base, with 11 bases left between them.

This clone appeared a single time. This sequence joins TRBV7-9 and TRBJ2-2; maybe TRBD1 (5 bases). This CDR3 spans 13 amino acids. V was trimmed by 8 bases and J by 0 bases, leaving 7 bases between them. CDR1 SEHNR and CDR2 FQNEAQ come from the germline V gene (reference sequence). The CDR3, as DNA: TGTGCCAGCGCGACAGCGAACACCGGGGAGCTGTTTTTT. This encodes CASATANTGELFF.

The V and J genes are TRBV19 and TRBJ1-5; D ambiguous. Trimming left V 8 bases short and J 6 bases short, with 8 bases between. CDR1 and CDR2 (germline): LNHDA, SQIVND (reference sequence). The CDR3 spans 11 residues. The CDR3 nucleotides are TGTGCCAGTGGCCCCGCTCAGCCCCAGCATTTT. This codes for CASGPAQPQHF.

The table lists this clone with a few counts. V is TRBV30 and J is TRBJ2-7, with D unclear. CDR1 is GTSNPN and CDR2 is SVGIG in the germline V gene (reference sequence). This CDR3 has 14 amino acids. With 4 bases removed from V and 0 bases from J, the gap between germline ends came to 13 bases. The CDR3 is CAWIRSRDSYEQYF. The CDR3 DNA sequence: TGTGCCTGGATAAGGAGCAGAGACTCCTACGAGCAGTACTTC.